These T cell receptor beta chains were read from a single sample in a study of Graves' ophthalmopathy and Graves' hyperthyroidism. TCRdb re-called the multiplex PCR reads through MiXCR, storing one row per CDR3 protein. This table has hundreds of thousands of distinct CDR3 sequences, around 50% appearing once. The sequenced sample was peripheral blood. These receptors originate from an adult man with Graves' ophthalmopathy. The CDR3 runs from the conserved cysteine through the conserved F or W. The D gene is left open where the match is weak.

TRBV6-5	-	14	CASSPFDGTYEQYF
TRBV6-5	-	13	CASSSQVNQPQHF
TRBV20-1	-	13	CSARPRWNTEAFF
TRBV24-1	TRBD1	16	CATSDLGTGDLYGYTF
TRBV7-2	-	12	CASSPYNGEQFF
TRBV19	TRBD1	14	CASSIWQGESPLHF
TRBV7-9	-	14	CASSLAGLTDTQYF
TRBV12-3/TRBV12-4	-	12	CASGLTNREAFF
TRBV29-1	TRBD1	15	CSATHSDRANTEAFF
TRBV2	-	11	CASSISYEQFF
TRBV11-2	-	13	CASSLAFNYEQYF
TRBV7-2	-	13	CASSLVGHEKLFF
TRBV29-1	TRBD1	12	CSAGQGSDGYTF
TRBV7-2	TRBD1	15	CASSQEAGQGWTQYF
TRBV12-5	-	15	CASGPIRGYQETQYF
TRBV29-1	TRBD1	11	CSVGTGDGYTF
TRBV20-1	TRBD2	14	CSAEALAGAYEQYF
TRBV9	-	16	CASSGGSGWDNSPLHF
TRBV9	TRBD1	14	CASSSLTGNSPLHF
TRBV7-9	-	16	CASSLVTERQPYGYTF
TRBV6-5	TRBD1	13	CASSSPGRGEQYF
TRBV20-1	TRBD1	13	CSAYRGVNTEAFF
TRBV5-4	TRBD1	12	CASSLWTGEAFF
TRBV7-3	-	13	CASSLRRGYGQYF
TRBV6-2/TRBV6-3	-	15	CASSPTGGLTYEQYF
TRBV20-1	-	10	CSARAPRDTF
TRBV7-9	TRBD1	14	CASSLTGVPYEQYF
TRBV12-3/TRBV12-4	-	15	CASSFPRRPGPEAFF
TRBV2	-	15	CASSEAAGGTYEQYF
TRBV5-4	-	13	CASSTVFRGEAFF
TRBV20-1	-	12	CSARESNQPQHF
TRBV20-1	-	17	CSASSTGWAGSNQPQHF
TRBV24-1	-	13	CATSDYSGGEAFF
TRBV20-1	-	15	CSARDRRQLQQPQHF
TRBV2	-	14	CASSVRQSNYGYTF
TRBV10-3	TRBD2	18	CASSHLPGLAGGLYEQYF
TRBV20-1	-	14	CSARDPQDTYEQYF
TRBV28	TRBD1	14	CASWGDRSSYEQYF
TRBV5-8	-	12	CASSTPNTEAFF
TRBV2	-	15	CASSDRRSGANVLTF
TRBV7-3	-	13	CASSPNTGTEQYF
TRBV2	-	14	CASSEWVGNTEAFF
TRBV4-1	-	14	CASSQASGLYGYTF
TRBV7-9	TRBD1	16	CASSPGTGEIAGELFF
TRBV10-3	-	13	CASSAAGSYEQYF
TRBV5-6	-	16	CASSLASGTSLQTQYF
TRBV19	TRBD2	15	CASTLAGAHTGELFF